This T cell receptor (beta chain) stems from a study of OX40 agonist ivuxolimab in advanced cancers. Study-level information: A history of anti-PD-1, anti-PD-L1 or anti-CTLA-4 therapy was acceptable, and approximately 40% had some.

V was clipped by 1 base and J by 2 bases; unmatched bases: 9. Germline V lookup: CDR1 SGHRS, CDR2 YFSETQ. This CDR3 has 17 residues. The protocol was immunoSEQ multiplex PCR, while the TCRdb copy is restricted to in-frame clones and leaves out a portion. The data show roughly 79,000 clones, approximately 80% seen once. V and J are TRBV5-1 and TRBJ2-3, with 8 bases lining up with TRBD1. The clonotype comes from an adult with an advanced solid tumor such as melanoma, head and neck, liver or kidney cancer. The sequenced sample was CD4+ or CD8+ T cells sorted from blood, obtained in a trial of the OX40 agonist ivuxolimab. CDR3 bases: TGCGCCAGCAGCTTGCGAGGACAGGGACAGGCCACAGATACGCAGTATTTT. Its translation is CASSLRGQGQATDTQYF.